These 14 T cell receptor beta chains were all obtained from the same sample, sequenced in a study of CD8 T cells in Susac syndrome. Reverse transcription of roughly 0.45 to 1 ug RNA used random hexamers. Using its own MiXCR run on the immunoSEQ multiplex PCR reads, TCRdb lists one record per CDR3 protein. The sample records about 300,000 distinct CDR3 sequences, approximately 89% being singletons. Input material: CD8+ T cells from PBMCs. These receptors were taken from a human donor with multiple sclerosis.

This sequence joins TRBV28 and TRBJ2-1, with TRBD2 identical over 10 bases. The CDR3 is made up of 14 amino acids. Per germline, CDR1 MDHEN and CDR2 SYDVKM. V lost 6 bases, J lost 8 bases, and 7 bases stayed unmatched. CDR3 DNA sequence: TGTGCCAGCAGCGGGGCTAGCGGGAGCGATGAGCAGTTCTTC. Amino acids: CASSGASGSDEQFF.

The chain is built from TRBV7-9 and TRBJ2-7; the D gene is possibly TRBD2 (6 bases). The ends were cut back, 6 bases at V and 0 bases at J, with 15 bases in the middle. CDR1 and CDR2 (germline): SEHNR, FQNEAQ (reference sequence). This CDR3 is 15 amino acids long. CDR3 DNA: TGTGCCAGCAGTTATGCCCGGGGGAGCTCCTACGAGCAGTACTTC. It codes for CASSYARGSSYEQYF.

The V gene is TRBV5-4, the J gene TRBJ2-1, with TRBD1 identical over 7 bases. This CDR3 is built from 15 residues. Trimming cost V 0 bases and J 10 bases; bases outside gene matches: 10. The germline V gene encodes CDR1 SGHNT and CDR2 YYREEE (reference sequence). The CDR3 DNA reads as TGTGCCAGCAGCTTGGGGACAGGACCAATGATGGAGCAGTTCTTC. Translated: CASSLGTGPMMEQFF.

V is TRBV4-3 and J is TRBJ2-6, with TRBD1 matching 11 bases. The CDR3 has 19 residues. Germline V gene sequence: CDR1 LGHNA, CDR2 YSLEER. V gave up 0 bases and J gave up 1 base; unmatched junction bases: 5. The CDR3 coding sequence is TGCGCCAGCAGCCAAGATTTAGGACAGGGGGCTTCTGGGGCCAACGTCCTGACTTTC. Translating it yields CASSQDLGQGASGANVLTF.

V usage is TRBV7-2 and J usage is TRBJ2-7, with 10 bases that match TRBD2. Looked up from germline, CDR1 is SGHTA and CDR2 is FQGNSA. J was trimmed by 3 bases and V by 4 bases; bases with no gene match: 3. This CDR3 has 14 amino acids. The DNA of the CDR3 is TGTGCCAGCAGCTCCCCTAGCGGGAGCTACGAGCAGTACTTC. Its translation: CASSSPSGSYEQYF.

The chain combines TRBV27 with TRBJ2-1; TRBD2 aligns across 10 bases. The CDR3 spans 15 residues. J was trimmed by 4 bases and V by 5 bases; bases with no gene match: 5. Germline CDR1 MNHEY, CDR2 SMNVEV (reference sequence). CDR3 region: CASSTGLAVYNEQFF. The DNA for the CDR3 is TGTGCCAGCAGTACCGGACTAGCGGTTTACAATGAGCAGTTCTTC.

In this sample, this clonotype turned up a few times. The rearrangement uses TRBV7-2 and TRBJ2-5, with 8 nucleotides matching TRBD1. CDR3 length: 15 amino acids. CDR1 and CDR2 from the germline V gene are SGHTA and FQGNSA. V dropped 5 bases and J dropped 5; count of bases not matched to a gene: 10. The CDR3 DNA sequence: TGTGCCAGCAGCCCCCTGACAGGGGTGGCGGAGACCCAGTACTTC. It codes for CASSPLTGVAETQYF.

The chain carries TRBV28 and TRBJ1-2; TRBD1 aligns across 7 bases. Unmatched junction bases numbered 11, after V lost 2 bases and J lost 8 bases. The germline V gene encodes CDR1 MDHEN and CDR2 SYDVKM. This CDR3 is 15 amino acids long. The CDR3: CASSLGQARREGYTF. CDR3 DNA sequence: TGTGCCAGCAGTTTAGGACAGGCCCGCCGGGAGGGCTACACCTTC.

Only one count was recorded for this clonotype. The V call is TRBV20-1, the J call TRBJ2-2, with a possible D match to TRBD2 (5 bases). The CDR3 consists of 13 residues. Germline V gene data show CDR1 as DFQATT and CDR2 as SNEGSKA (reference sequence). V was clipped by 6 bases and J by 3 bases, with 11 bases between them. The CDR3 protein is CSATGEYTGELFF. CDR3 nucleotide sequence: TGCAGTGCCACCGGGGAGTACACCGGGGAGCTGTTTTTT.

The sample holds one count of this clonotype. The chain combines TRBV11-1 with TRBJ2-1; 8 nucleotides match TRBD2. The CDR3 sequence is 19 residues long. With V trimmed by 0 bases and J by 4 bases, 14 bases remained unmatched. Germline V gene lookup returns CDR1 SGHAT and CDR2 FQDESV (reference sequence). CDR3 in DNA: TGTGCCAGCAGCTTAGCGCTTAGTCTGGAACTAGCGGAGTACAATGAGCAGTTCTTC. Amino acid sequence: CASSLALSLELAEYNEQFF.

V gene TRBV9 combines with J gene TRBJ2-4, with D maybe TRBD2 (6 bases). The germline gives CDR1 SGDLS, CDR2 YYNGEE. V was shortened by 3 bases and J by 6 bases, with 10 bases between the two germline ends. The CDR3 is 13 amino acids. In DNA, the CDR3 is TGTGCCAGCAGCGGGAGGGATGTAAACATTCAGTACTTC. Translation: CASSGRDVNIQYF.

The V gene is TRBV4-3, the J gene TRBJ2-3; 7 bases match TRBD2. The length of the CDR3 is 18 residues. J was trimmed by 0 bases and V by 0 bases; bases with no gene match: 9. Germline CDR1 is LGHNA and CDR2 is YSLEER. CDR3 loop: CASSQEWGGTPSTDTQYF. CDR3 bases: TGCGCCAGCAGCCAAGAATGGGGGGGGACCCCTAGCACAGATACGCAGTATTTT.

This chain joins TRBV30 and TRBJ1-1, with unresolved D. Germline values: CDR1 GTSNPN, CDR2 SVGIG (reference sequence). Trimming cost V 4 bases and J 0 bases, with 9 bases left between them. This CDR3 comprises 13 residues. CDR3: CAWTREMNTEAFF. CDR3 bases: TGTGCCTGGACGCGGGAGATGAACACTGAAGCTTTCTTT.

To note about this clonotype: At one of its ends the junction is not consistent with the germline gene, which may arise from a read error. This chain joins TRBV5-1 and TRBJ2-7; 7 bases fit TRBD1. The CDR3 sequence is 15 residues long. Germline CDR1 SGHRS, CDR2 YFSETQ. The CDR3 coding sequence is TGCGCCAGCAGCCTGACAGGGCCCCCCTCCCACGAGCAGTACTTC. Translating gives CASSLTGPPSHEQYF.